Presented here are 28 T cell receptor beta chains from one specimen sequenced in a study of CD8 T cell repertoires and HIV-1 epitope variants. These receptors lack a known antigen. Repertoires were generated with immunoSEQ multiplex PCR, while TCRdb's copy carries only in-frame clones and drops some. This table has 4,500 to 7,000 clones, around 64% appearing once. Sample: cultured CD8+ T cells derived from PBMCs. These receptors originate from a male donor with HIV.

This chain joins TRBV27 and TRBJ2-2; 7 positions agree with TRBD2. V was clipped by 3 bases and J by 2 bases; unmatched bases: 12. The CDR3 spans 18 residues. Per the germline V gene, CDR1 is MNHEY and CDR2 is SMNVEV (reference sequence). DNA of the CDR3: TGTGCCAGCAGTTTTGGGCTAGCGGTTCTCGGCAACACCGGGGAGCTGTTTTTT. Translation gives CASSFGLAVLGNTGELFF.

This clone occurred a few times. V usage is TRBV18 and J usage is TRBJ1-2; the match to TRBD1 covers 7 bases. The CDR3 covers 14 residues. Germline CDR1 and CDR2: KGHSH and LQKENI. J gave up 4 bases and V 2 bases, and 4 bases lay outside the gene matches. CDR3 sequence (DNA): TGTGCCAGCTCACCAGAAGGGGGCCTCTATGGCTACACCTTC. Protein product: CASSPEGGLYGYTF.

A note on this clone: A read error may produce the germline difference seen at one junction end. The chain joins TRBV7-2 to TRBJ1-2, with unresolved D. Germline V gene sequence: CDR1 SGHTA, CDR2 FQGNSA. The CDR3 length is 16 residues. The DNA of the CDR3 is TGCGCCAGCAGCCAAGATCCCGTCGAACTCGACTATGGCTACACCTTC. Protein: CASSQDPVELDYGYTF.

This sequence joins TRBV15 and TRBJ2-1, with D possibly matching TRBD2 (6 bases). Deletions cut 2 bases from V and 7 bases from J, with 12 bases between. This CDR3 region has 14 residues. Germline CDR1 is LNHNV and CDR2 is YYDKDF (reference sequence). The CDR3 reads CATSRSQAGNEQFF. Here the CDR3 DNA reads TGTGCCACCAGCAGAAGCCAGGCGGGGAATGAGCAGTTCTTC.

The DNA of the CDR3 is TGTGCCAGCAGTTCCCTAGCGGGAGATAGGGGTGAGCAGTTCTTC. Residues: CASSSLAGDRGEQFF. The J gene is TRBJ2-1, the V gene TRBV6-5; 10 bases align to TRBD2. Germline V lookup: CDR1 MNHEY, CDR2 SVGAGI. With 4 bases clipped from V and 9 bases from J, the junction kept 9 bases outside the gene matches. The CDR3 is 15 residues long.

This chain connects TRBV9 to TRBJ1-2; TRBD1 agrees at 8 bases. CDR3 size: 12 residues. Trimming cost V 6 bases and J 5 bases; bases outside gene matches: 3. Germline CDR1 and CDR2: SGDLS and YYNGEE. The CDR3 loop is CASNQGAYGYTF. In nucleotides, the CDR3 is TGTGCCAGCAACCAGGGGGCTTATGGCTACACCTTC. The full variable domain, in which reference TRBV9 and TRBJ1-2 provide the parts outside the CDR3, is DSGVTQTPKHLITATGQRVTLRCSPRSGDLSVYWYQQSLDQGLQFLIQYYNGEERAKGNILERFSAQQFPDLHSELNLSSLELGDSALYFCASNQGAYGYTFGSGTRLTVV.

The rearrangement joins TRBV6-5 to TRBJ2-7, with D tentatively TRBD2 (6 bases). The CDR3 is made up of 16 amino acids. The V gene lost 0 bases and the J gene lost 1 base, with 13 bases spanning the gap. Germline V gene data show CDR1 as MNHEY and CDR2 as SVGAGI. CDR3 in amino acids: CASSYSLAAGSYEQYF. CDR3 bases: TGTGCCAGCAGTTACTCCCTCGCCGCGGGATCCTACGAGCAGTACTTC.

The chain employs TRBV6-5 and TRBJ2-7; 10 bases align to TRBD1. The CDR3 is made up of 15 amino acids. Germline assignment: CDR1 MNHEY and CDR2 SVGAGI. Unmatched junction bases numbered 6, after V lost 4 bases and J lost 3 bases. CDR3 nucleotides: TGTGCCAGCAGTTCCTCGGGACAGGGGTTCTACGAGCAGTACTTC. The encoded protein is CASSSSGQGFYEQYF.

This chain uses TRBV6-5 with TRBJ2-7; D is uncertain. Germline CDR1 reads MNHEY; CDR2 reads SVGAGI. The V end was cut by 5 bases, the J end by 0 bases, with 8 bases between. The CDR3 covers 13 residues. In DNA form, the CDR3 reads TGTGCCAGCAGTGTACAGAGCTCCTACGAGCAGTACTTC. The encoded protein is CASSVQSSYEQYF.

The chain couples TRBV4-3 to TRBJ1-1, with D perhaps TRBD1 (6 bases). This CDR3 has 13 residues. V lost 6 bases to trimming and J lost 4 bases, with 12 bases between them. From germline, CDR1 is LGHNA and CDR2 YSLEER. CDR3 residues: CASRTRGGTEAFF. Written as DNA, the CDR3 is TGCGCCAGCAGGACCAGGGGTGGCACTGAAGCTTTCTTT.

J is TRBJ1-2 and V is TRBV10-3; the D is unclear. The CDR3 is 14 amino acids. V lost 0 bases and J 6 bases, leaving 11 bases between the germline ends. Germline V CDR1 and CDR2: ENHRY, SYGVKD. The CDR3, as DNA: TGTGCCATCAGTGAGTCAGCCACCCTAGATGGCTACACCTTC. Translating it yields CAISESATLDGYTF.

This clone showed up just once. The genes are TRBV18 and TRBJ1-4; D possibly corresponds to TRBD1 (6 bases). Between the trimmed V and J ends, which lost 3 bases and 8 bases, there was a span of 13 bases. CDR1 is KGHSH and CDR2 is LQKENI in the germline V gene. The CDR3 has 14 residues. The CDR3, as DNA: TGTGCCAGCTCACCCCTGGGACAAGGGGAAAAACTGTTTTTT. Translated, it gives CASSPLGQGEKLFF.

This clone is medium-sized (0.01 to 0.1%) in the sample. This sequence joins TRBV6-5 and TRBJ2-7; maybe TRBD1 (6 bases). V lost 0 bases and J lost 3, with 6 bases in between. This CDR3 has 13 residues. Germline V CDR1 and CDR2: MNHEY, SVGAGI. The CDR3 sequence is CASSYSQGYEQYF. CDR3 bases: TGTGCCAGCAGTTACTCACAGGGCTACGAGCAGTACTTC.

The J gene is TRBJ2-2, the V gene TRBV13; D is possibly TRBD2 (7 bases). From germline, CDR1 is PRHDT and CDR2 FYEKMQ (reference sequence). The V and J ends lost 0 bases and 2 bases respectively, with 10 bases between them. CDR3 size: 16 residues. CDR3 amino acids: CASSLGGGPNTGELFF. CDR3 nucleotides: TGTGCCAGCAGCTTAGGCGGGGGGCCCAACACCGGGGAGCTGTTTTTT.

This chain joins TRBV27 and TRBJ2-4; D tentatively reads TRBD1 or TRBD2 (5 bases each). The CDR3 extends over 16 amino acids. Trimming pared 5 bases from V and 0 bases from J, leaving 14 bases between. Germline CDR1 reads MNHEY; CDR2 reads SMNVEV (reference sequence). The CDR3, as DNA: TGTGCCAGCAGTCCAGGGACGGAAGTAGCCAAAAACATTCAGTACTTC. Translation: CASSPGTEVAKNIQYF.

The chain recombines TRBV5-5 with TRBJ2-3; the D gene could be TRBD1 or TRBD2 (5 bases each). Germline V CDR1 and CDR2: SGHKS, YYEKEE (reference sequence). This CDR3 spans 14 amino acids. Trimming stripped 2 bases from V and 2 bases from J, with 9 bases between. The CDR3 loop is CASSLWGPTDTQYF. Here the CDR3 DNA reads TGTGCCAGCAGCTTATGGGGACCCACAGATACGCAGTATTTT.

This rearrangement joins TRBV16 to TRBJ2-2; no definite D call. The CDR3 covers 16 residues. Germline assignment: CDR1 KGHSY and CDR2 FQNENV. The V and J ends lost 0 bases and 6 bases respectively, with 14 bases between them. The DNA for the CDR3 is TGTGCCAGCAGCCAATCAAAGTCCCGGGCCGCCGGGGAGCTGTTTTTT. Amino acid sequence: CASSQSKSRAAGELFF.

This CDR3 reads CASRTWTGGKGYTF. The CDR3 DNA is TGTGCCAGCAGGACCTGGACAGGGGGAAAGGGCTACACCTTC. The chain is built from TRBV28 and TRBJ1-2; 10 bases match TRBD1. The J segment lost 8 bases and the V segment lost 6 bases, leaving 9 bases of the junction unmatched. The CDR3 extends over 14 amino acids. Germline V gene lookup returns CDR1 MDHEN and CDR2 SYDVKM.

This clone was picked up one time. V usage is TRBV4-2 and J usage is TRBJ2-3, with a weak D call TRBD1 (5 bases). The CDR3 is made up of 15 amino acids. CDR1 is LGHNA, CDR2 YNFKEQ, per germline. The germline V and J ends were trimmed by 0 bases and 0 bases, with 7 bases remaining between them. This CDR3 is CASSQDQGSTDTQYF. The CDR3 DNA sequence: TGTGCCAGCAGCCAAGATCAGGGCAGCACAGATACGCAGTATTTT.

The chain has TRBV15 and TRBJ2-1; no definite D call. Trimming took 0 bases from V and 3 from J, leaving 6 bases between them. CDR3 length: 14 amino acids. Looked up from germline, CDR1 is LNHNV and CDR2 is YYDKDF (reference sequence). CDR3 amino acids: CATSRDSRYNEQFF. The CDR3 coding sequence is TGTGCCACCAGCAGAGATAGCCGCTACAATGAGCAGTTCTTC.

CDR3 loop: CASSFGPTGGTEAFF. The DNA of the CDR3 is TGCGCCAGCAGTTTTGGGCCCACCGGAGGCACTGAAGCTTTCTTT. The chain employs TRBV5-1 and TRBJ1-1; the D is unclear. Germline-derived CDR1 and CDR2 are SGHRS and YFSETQ. V lost 5 bases and J 4 bases, leaving 18 bases between the germline ends. This CDR3 has 15 amino acids.

This chain uses TRBV28 with TRBJ1-4; D perhaps matches TRBD1 (5 bases). Germline lookup yields CDR1 MDHEN and CDR2 SYDVKM. The V gene lost 8 bases and the J gene lost 1 base, with 14 bases spanning the gap. The length of the CDR3 is 15 residues. This CDR3 is CASGTLGGTNEKLFF. The CDR3 nucleotides read TGTGCCAGCGGGACTCTGGGGGGAACTAATGAAAAACTGTTTTTT.

The gene calls are TRBV28 and TRBJ2-2; possible D gene TRBD2, 6 bases. Germline V gives CDR1 MDHEN, CDR2 SYDVKM. V lost 2 bases to trimming and J lost 6 bases, with 13 bases between them. The CDR3 sequence is 15 residues long. The CDR3 nucleotides read TGTGCCAGCAGTTTAACGCGGGGTGGTGCCGGGGAGCTGTTTTTT. Its protein is CASSLTRGGAGELFF.

For this clone: An end of the junction differs from the germline gene, which may be a read error. V and J are TRBV18 and TRBJ2-3, with D tentatively TRBD2 (5 bases). Germline lookup yields CDR1 KGHSH and CDR2 LQKENI. This CDR3 contains 15 residues. The CDR3 here is CASSPDSGITDTRYF. CDR3 sequence (DNA): TGTGCCAGCTCACCTGACTCCGGGATCACAGATACGCGGTATTTT.

Relative to its sample, this clone is medium-sized (0.01 to 0.1%). The rearrangement joins TRBV7-9 to TRBJ1-1, with TRBD1 matching over 10 bases. The CDR3 loop spans 15 amino acids. The V and J ends lost 5 bases and 7 bases, in that order; junction bases with no gene match: 10. The germline gives CDR1 SEHNR, CDR2 FQNEAQ (reference sequence). CDR3 region: CASSQSTGGGYEAFF. The DNA for the CDR3 is TGTGCCAGCAGCCAATCGACAGGGGGCGGCTATGAAGCTTTCTTT.

This chain links TRBV4-3 with TRBJ1-1, with TRBD1 matching 8 bases. CDR1 and CDR2 (germline): LGHNA, YSLEER. The CDR3 contains 15 residues. The J segment lost 4 bases and the V segment lost 4 bases, leaving 8 bases of the junction unmatched. The CDR3 DNA reads as TGCGCCAGCAGCCGCCGACAGGGGTCAAGCACTGAAGCTTTCTTT. Translated, it gives CASSRRQGSSTEAFF.

The chain employs TRBV4-1 and TRBJ2-1, with a possible D match to TRBD1 (6 bases). The CDR3 totals 14 residues. The germline V gene has CDR1 MGHRA and CDR2 YSYEKL. Trimming cost V 4 bases and J 5 bases, with 12 bases left between them. This CDR3 is CASSPQGQDNEQFF. In nucleotides, the CDR3 is TGCGCCAGCAGCCCACAGGGTCAGGACAATGAGCAGTTCTTC.

The chain carries TRBV7-2 and TRBJ2-5; no firm D call. Gene TRBJ2-7 matches the end of the DNA better, so the J call may be wrong. CDR1 is SGHTA and CDR2 is FQGNSA in the germline V gene. The CDR3 contains 13 residues. In DNA, the CDR3 is TGTGCCAGCAGCCTCCATAGAGACTACGAGCAGTACTTC. Its translation: CASSLHRDYEQYF.